This T cell receptor beta chain stems from a study of blood T cells in healthy people across ages. PCR was performed a second time for about 6 to 12 cycles using a sample-barcoded 5' primer and a J-beta primer mix. TCRdb redid the calling of the 5' RACE reads with MiXCR, one entry per CDR3 protein. The sample contains roughly 2 million distinct CDR3 sequences, 49% of which appear only once. General study results and limits: Significant beta diversity loss was already apparent by age roughly 38, declining roughly linearly. TCR beta diversity was tightly associated with the proportion of naive T cells.

This clonotype turned up a few times. Its antigen remains unknown. This clonotype originated in a middle-aged woman in good health. The sequencing sample was made of blood.

Here the CDR3 DNA reads TGCAGTGCTAGCGGTCCAGGGGCCACCTACGAGCAGTACTTC. Encoded protein: CSASGPGATYEQYF. V gene TRBV20-1 combines with J gene TRBJ2-7, with TRBD1 as a possible D gene (6 bases). Per germline, CDR1 DFQATT and CDR2 SNEGSKA (reference sequence). Trimming stripped 3 bases from V and 2 bases from J, with 14 bases between. This CDR3 has 14 residues.